One sample yielded the 19 T cell receptor beta chains listed below, sequenced in a study of identical twins. TCRdb independently ran MiXCR on the 5' RACE reads; one entry per CDR3 protein. The data hold 470,000 or so distinct CDR3 sequences, with 24% observed a single time. These sequences were also reported in another study, on T cells expressing NK-cell markers.

Sequenced input: CD4+ T cells sorted from blood. The receptors were gathered from a woman aged 18-29 years in good health.

The V gene is TRBV5-8, the J gene TRBJ1-1; unclear D gene. The ends were cut back, 4 bases at V and 0 bases at J, with 10 bases in the middle. The CDR3 spans 14 residues. Looked up from germline, CDR1 is SGHTS and CDR2 is YDEGEE. CDR3 sequence: CASSASTVNTEAFF. CDR3 DNA: TGTGCCAGCAGCGCGTCGACCGTGAACACTGAAGCTTTCTTT.

This chain links TRBV4-1 with TRBJ2-7; D is possibly TRBD1 (6 bases). Trimming took off 4 bases at V and 4 bases at J, with 14 bases between the two ends. The V gene's germline CDR1 is MGHRA and CDR2 YSYEKL. CDR3 length: 14 residues. The CDR3 sequence: CASSREQGQYEQYF. As DNA, the CDR3 is TGCGCCAGCAGCCGCGAGCAGGGGCAATACGAGCAGTACTTC.

The J gene is TRBJ2-4, the V gene TRBV6-5; 11 nucleotides agree with TRBD1. Germline V gene lookup returns CDR1 MNHEY and CDR2 SVGAGI. CDR3 length: 14 amino acids. Trimming took 2 bases from V and 8 from J; bases not matched to a gene: 2. The DNA of the CDR3 is TGTGCCAGCAGTTACGGACAGGGGGCATACATTCAGTACTTC. Its translation is CASSYGQGAYIQYF.

In this sample, this clonotype turned up a few times. DNA for the CDR3: TGCAGCGTTGAGTCCTTACAGGGGGGACGGGGCACTGGCTACACCTTC. Encoded protein: CSVESLQGGRGTGYTF. This sequence joins TRBV29-1 and TRBJ1-2; 8 bases are shared with TRBD1. Germline CDR1 and CDR2: SQVTM and ANQGSEA. Germline trimming cut 3 bases from V and 7 bases from J; bases unmatched to any gene: 16. This CDR3 is built from 16 residues.

This clonotype was observed a few times. This chain's CDR3 is CASSLPSGFSYNEQFF. The CDR3 DNA follows: TGCGCCAGCAGCTTGCCTAGCGGGTTCTCCTACAATGAGCAGTTCTTC. The chain has TRBV5-1 and TRBJ2-1, with 8 nucleotides matching TRBD2. The CDR3 spans 16 residues. Germline CDR1 SGHRS, CDR2 YFSETQ. After removal of 1 base from V and 0 bases from J, the junction contained 3 bases not matched to a gene.

This clonotype was detected many times. The chain joins TRBV29-1 to TRBJ2-1; D is undetermined. This CDR3 has 13 amino acids. With 3 bases removed from V and 4 bases from J, the gap between germline ends came to 10 bases. The germline CDR1 and CDR2 sequences are SQVTM and ANQGSEA. This CDR3 reads CSVDSAQYNEQFF. The CDR3 DNA reads TGCAGCGTTGATTCGGCACAGTACAATGAGCAGTTCTTC.

J is TRBJ2-7 and V is TRBV20-1; weak D call: TRBD1 (6 bases). V lost 3 bases and J lost 3, with 12 bases in between. The germline CDR1 and CDR2 sequences are DFQATT and SNEGSKA (reference sequence). The CDR3 loop spans 13 amino acids. CDR3 in amino acids: CSASWRQDYEQYF. CDR3 DNA sequence: TGCAGTGCTAGTTGGAGACAGGACTACGAGCAGTACTTC.

Only a few counts were recorded for this clonotype. This rearrangement joins TRBV3-1 to TRBJ1-5, with a tentative D call TRBD1 (6 bases). Trimming left V 4 bases short and J 5 bases short, with 15 bases between. The CDR3 totals 15 residues. Germline assignment: CDR1 LGHDT and CDR2 YNNKEL (reference sequence). The chain's CDR3 is CASSPKRGPYQPQHF. The DNA for the CDR3 is TGTGCCAGCAGCCCCAAACGGGGGCCATATCAGCCCCAGCATTTT. Drawing the rest from reference TRBV3-1 and TRBJ1-5, the complete variable domain is DTAVSQTPKYLVTQMGNDKSIKCEQNLGHDTMYWYKQDSKKFLKIMFSYNNKELIINETVPNRFSPKSPDKAHLNLHINSLELGDSAVYFCASSPKRGPYQPQHFGDGTRLSIL.

The chain joins TRBV2 to TRBJ2-6; the D is unclear. Germline V gene lookup returns CDR1 SNHLY and CDR2 FYNNEI. The CDR3 is made up of 13 amino acids. Trimming took off 7 bases at V and 6 bases at J, with 10 bases between the two ends. CDR3 bases: TGTGCCAGCACGGGTTCCGAGGCCAACGTCCTGACTTTC. This sequence encodes CASTGSEANVLTF.

The CDR3 DNA is TGCGCCAGCAGCTTGGTCTACGGGCTCCCCGGGTATGGCTACACCTTC. The encoded protein is CASSLVYGLPGYGYTF. V gene TRBV5-1 combines with J gene TRBJ1-2; D unclear. Germline CDR1 and CDR2: SGHRS and YFSETQ. There are 16 residues in the CDR3. The V end lost 0 bases, the J end lost 5 bases, and 17 bases lay between the germline ends.

This clonotype was seen only a few times. The conserved final phenylalanine or tryptophan is absent from the CDR3, which likely points to a read error. This chain links TRBV5-1 with TRBJ2-1; 10 bases line up with TRBD2. Trimming cost V 5 bases and J 4 bases; bases outside gene matches: 9. The CDR3 loop spans 16 amino acids. Germline loops: CDR1 SGHRS, CDR2 YFSETQ. The CDR3 protein is CASSYAGTSAYNEQFS. DNA for the CDR3: TGCGCCAGCAGTTACGCCGGGACTAGCGCTTACAATGAGCAGTTCTCC.

The chain joins TRBV29-1 to TRBJ2-2; TRBD2 aligns across 10 bases. CDR1 is SQVTM and CDR2 is ANQGSEA in the germline V gene. Trimming at V came to 7 bases and at J to 5 bases, leaving 13 bases not matched to a gene. This CDR3 has 16 residues. The CDR3 region has the DNA TGCAGCGCCCGCAGCCTAGCGGGGGACATTACCGGGGAGCTGTTTTTT. This sequence encodes CSARSLAGDITGELFF.

This clonotype was detected many times. The J gene is TRBJ1-1, the V gene TRBV12-3 or TRBV12-4; D gene ambiguous. The CDR3 has 13 amino acids. V shed 3 bases and J shed 0 bases, with 5 bases lying between them. The CDR3 loop is CASSFSLNTEAFF. CDR3 sequence (DNA): TGTGCCAGCAGTTTTTCGCTGAACACTGAAGCTTTCTTT.

The chain combines TRBV5-1 with TRBJ2-7, with a tentative D call TRBD2 (5 bases). Germline assignment: CDR1 SGHRS and CDR2 YFSETQ. V was clipped by 4 bases and J by 3 bases, with 17 bases between them. The CDR3 is made up of 15 amino acids. For the CDR3, the DNA is TGCGCCAGCAGCCGGGGTGAGAGTCGGGACTACGAGCAGTACTTC. As protein: CASSRGESRDYEQYF. Full variable domain (remainder filled in from reference TRBV5-1 and TRBJ2-7): KAGVTQTPRYLIKTRGQQVTLSCSPISGHRSVSWYQQTPGQGLQFLFEYFSETQRNKGNFPGRFSGRQFSNSRSEMNVSTLELGDSALYLCASSRGESRDYEQYFGPGTRLTVT.

V is TRBV7-2 and J is TRBJ2-3, with D perhaps matching TRBD2 (6 bases). The germline V gene encodes CDR1 SGHTA and CDR2 FQGNSA. This CDR3 region has 14 residues. Trimming removed 4 bases from V and 11 bases from J, with 19 bases in between. The CDR3 here is CASSSYRDWTRQYF. The DNA of the CDR3 is TGTGCCAGCAGCTCATACCGGGACTGGACCAGGCAGTATTTT.

The genes are TRBV2 and TRBJ2-5; unclear D gene. This CDR3 has 15 amino acids. Germline CDR1 SNHLY, CDR2 FYNNEI. Trimming removed 2 bases from V and 4 bases from J, with 14 bases in between. The CDR3 spells CASSESGRPRETQYF. The CDR3 region has the DNA TGTGCCAGCAGTGAAAGTGGTCGGCCTAGAGAGACCCAGTACTTC.

This clonotype was counted only a few times. This chain uses TRBV12-3 or TRBV12-4 with TRBJ2-7, with D uncertain. This CDR3 contains 14 residues. V lost 3 bases and J 2 bases, leaving 11 bases between the germline ends. The CDR3 sequence: CASSFRQLAYEQYF. CDR3 sequence (DNA): TGTGCCAGCAGTTTCAGGCAGTTAGCCTACGAGCAGTACTTC.

This clonotype was seen more than once but under ten times. V is TRBV4-3 and J is TRBJ1-1, with D possibly TRBD1 on 5 matching bases. CDR3 length equals 17 residues. V lost 1 base to trimming and J lost 0 bases, with 15 bases between them. The germline V gene encodes CDR1 LGHNA and CDR2 YSLEER. The CDR3 sequence: CASSQAWGPGMNTEAFF. The CDR3 coding sequence is TGCGCCAGCAGCCAAGCGTGGGGTCCAGGGATGAACACTGAAGCTTTCTTT.

This sequence joins TRBV20-1 and TRBJ2-4; 8 nucleotides line up with TRBD1. Germline assignment: CDR1 DFQATT and CDR2 SNEGSKA (reference sequence). This CDR3 is built from 16 residues. J was trimmed by 7 bases and V by 3 bases; bases with no gene match: 14. The CDR3 reads CSARGMTGEMVNIQYF. The CDR3 DNA sequence: TGCAGTGCTAGGGGGATGACAGGGGAGATGGTGAACATTCAGTACTTC.